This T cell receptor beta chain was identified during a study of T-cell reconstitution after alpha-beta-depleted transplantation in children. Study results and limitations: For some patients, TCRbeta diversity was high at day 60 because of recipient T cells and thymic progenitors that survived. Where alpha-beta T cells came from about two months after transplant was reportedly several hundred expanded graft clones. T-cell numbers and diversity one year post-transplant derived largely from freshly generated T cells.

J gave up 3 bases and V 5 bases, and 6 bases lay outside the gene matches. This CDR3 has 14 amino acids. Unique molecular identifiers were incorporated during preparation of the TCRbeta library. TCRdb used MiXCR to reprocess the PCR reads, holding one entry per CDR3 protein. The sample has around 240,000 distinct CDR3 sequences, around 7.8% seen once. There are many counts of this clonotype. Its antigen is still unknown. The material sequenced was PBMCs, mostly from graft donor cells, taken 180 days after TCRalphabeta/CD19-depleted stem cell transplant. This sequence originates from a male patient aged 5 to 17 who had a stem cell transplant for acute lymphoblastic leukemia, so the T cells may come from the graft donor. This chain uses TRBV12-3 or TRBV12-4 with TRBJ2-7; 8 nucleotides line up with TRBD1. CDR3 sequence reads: CASSPRQGLYEQYF. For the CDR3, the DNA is TGTGCCAGCAGTCCTCGACAGGGGCTCTACGAGCAGTACTTC.